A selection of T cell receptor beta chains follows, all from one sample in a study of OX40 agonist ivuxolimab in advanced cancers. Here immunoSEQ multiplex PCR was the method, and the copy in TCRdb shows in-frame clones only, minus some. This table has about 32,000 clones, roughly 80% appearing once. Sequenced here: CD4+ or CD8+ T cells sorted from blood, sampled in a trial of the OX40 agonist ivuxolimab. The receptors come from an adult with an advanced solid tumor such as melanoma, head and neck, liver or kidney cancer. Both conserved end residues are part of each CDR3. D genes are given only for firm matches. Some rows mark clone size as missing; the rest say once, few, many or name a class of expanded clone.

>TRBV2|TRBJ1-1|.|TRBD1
TGTGCCAGCACCAATGACAGGGGACGGACTGAAGCTTTCTTT
CASTNDRGRTEAFF
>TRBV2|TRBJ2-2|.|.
TGTGCCAGCAGTGTACAGAACACCGGGGAGCTGTTTTTT
CASSVQNTGELFF
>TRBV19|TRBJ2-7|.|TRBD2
TGTGCCAGTAGTCTAAGCGGGGGCCCTACCTCCTACGAGCAGTACTTC
CASSLSGGPTSYEQYF
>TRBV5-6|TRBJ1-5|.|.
TGTGCCAGCAGCTACAGACAGGTACGGAATCAGCCCCAGCATTTT
CASSYRQVRNQPQHF
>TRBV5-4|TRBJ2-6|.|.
TGTGCCAGCAGCTTGGGACGTCCTTCTGGGGCCAACGTCCTGACTTTC
CASSLGRPSGANVLTF
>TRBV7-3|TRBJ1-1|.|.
TGTGCCAGCAGCACCCGACAGAGCACTGAAGCTTTCTTT
CASSTRQSTEAFF
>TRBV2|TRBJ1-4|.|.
TGTGCCAGCAGTGAATATGTGGGAATGGGTGAAAAACTGTTTTTT
CASSEYVGMGEKLFF
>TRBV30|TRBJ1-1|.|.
TGTGCCTGGACAGGGAGGTCTGAAGCTTTCTTT
CAWTGRSEAFF
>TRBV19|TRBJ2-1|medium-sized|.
TGTGCCAGTAGCCCGGGACTTTCTCCCGTGCGGCAGCAGTTCTTC
CASSPGLSPVRQQFF
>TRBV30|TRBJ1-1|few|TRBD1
TGTGCCGGGTTTATCGGACAGGCTTCCTTGAACACTGAAGCTTTCTTT
CAGFIGQASLNTEAFF
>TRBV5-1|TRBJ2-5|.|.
TGCGCCAGCAGCCCTACAGGGCCCCGGGGTGGGAGCCAAGAGACCCAGTACTTC
CASSPTGPRGGSQETQYF
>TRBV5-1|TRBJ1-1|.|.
TGCGCCAGCAGCTTGTACAGGGCCAACACTGAAGCTTTCTTT
CASSLYRANTEAFF
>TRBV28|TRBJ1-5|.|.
TGTGCCAGCAGTTTAGGGGCAGACCTCTATCAGCCCCAGCATTTT
CASSLGADLYQPQHF
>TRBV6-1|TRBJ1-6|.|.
TGTGCCAGCAATGTAGGATTAAGAACACCCCTCCACTTT
CASNVGLRTPLHF
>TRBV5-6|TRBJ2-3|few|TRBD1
TGTGCCAGCAGCGTGGGACAGGGCACAGATACGCAGTATTTT
CASSVGQGTDTQYF
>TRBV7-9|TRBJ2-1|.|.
TGTGCCAGCAGCCTAGTGGGGAACTCCTACAATGAGCAGTTCTTC
CASSLVGNSYNEQFF
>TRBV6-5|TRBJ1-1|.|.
TGTGCCAGCAGTTACGGGGGCGATAGCACTGAAGCTTTCTTT
CASSYGGDSTEAFF
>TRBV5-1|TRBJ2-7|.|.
TGCGCCAGCAGCCCGAACGGGAACTACGAGCAGTACTTC
CASSPNGNYEQYF
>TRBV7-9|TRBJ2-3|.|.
TGTGCCAGCAGCCTGGACACAAGCACAGATACGCAGTATTTT
CASSLDTSTDTQYF
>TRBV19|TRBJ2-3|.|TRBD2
TGTGCCAGTAGTATTGGAGCGGGAGGGCTCGCAGATACGCAGTATTTT
CASSIGAGGLADTQYF
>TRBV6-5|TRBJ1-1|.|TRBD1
TGTGCCAGCAGTAACGATCGGACAGGGAGCACTGAAGCTTTCTTT
CASSNDRTGSTEAFF
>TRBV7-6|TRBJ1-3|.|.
TGTGCCAGCAGGGCGGACCCCTCAAACTCTGGAAACACCATATATTTT
CASRADPSNSGNTIYF
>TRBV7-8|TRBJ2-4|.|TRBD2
TGTGCCAGCAGCTTAGGGGAGGGGCGTCTAGTAGCCAAAAACATTCAGTACTTC
CASSLGEGRLVAKNIQYF
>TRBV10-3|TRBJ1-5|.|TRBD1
TGTGCCATCAGTGCAGGGGGATCATATAGCAATCAGCCCCAGCATTTT
CAISAGGSYSNQPQHF
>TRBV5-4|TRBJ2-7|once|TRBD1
TGTGCCAGCAGCTCCCGTAGACAGGGGGCCCGCGAGCAGTACTTC
CASSSRRQGAREQYF
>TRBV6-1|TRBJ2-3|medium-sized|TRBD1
TGTGCCAGCACCAGACAGGGGACAATAGATACGCAGTATTTT
CASTRQGTIDTQYF
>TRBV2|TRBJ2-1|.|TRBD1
TGTGCCAGCAGTCCGGACAGGGGGGGGTACAATGAGCAGTTCTTC
CASSPDRGGYNEQFF
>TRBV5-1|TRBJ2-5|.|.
TGCGCCAGCAGCCCAAATGAAGAGACCCAGTACTTC
CASSPNEETQYF
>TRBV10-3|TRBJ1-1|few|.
TGTGCCATCAGTGTGGGGGTCAGGACTGAAGCTTTCTTT
CAISVGVRTEAFF
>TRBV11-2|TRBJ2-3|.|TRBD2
TGTGCCAGCAGCTTAGTGGCGGGAGGGGCGGCAGATACGCAGTATTTT
CASSLVAGGAADTQYF
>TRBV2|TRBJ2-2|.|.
TGTGCCAGCAGACAGGGCCAGAACACCGGGGAGCTGTTTTTT
CASRQGQNTGELFF
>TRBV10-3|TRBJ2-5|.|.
TGTGCCATCAGTGAAAAGGGAGAGACCCAGTACTTC
CAISEKGETQYF
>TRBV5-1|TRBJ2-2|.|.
TGCGCCAGCAGCGAGAACACCGGGGAGCTGTTTTTT
CASSENTGELFF
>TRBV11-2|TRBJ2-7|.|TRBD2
TGTGCCAGCAGCTTAGATCCCCGGCTAGCGGGCGAGTCCTACGAGCAGTACTTC
CASSLDPRLAGESYEQYF
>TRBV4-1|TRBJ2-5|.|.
TGCGCCAGCAGCCAAGACGGGCGGGGTTCAGGCGAGACCCAGTACTTC
CASSQDGRGSGETQYF